Here is one TCR beta chain with its context. This clone occurred once. The specificity of this receptor is unknown. No base-level quality is on record; no much larger clone is a single base apart. The data are from a study of shared clonotypes between healthy human individuals (dated by TCRdb to 2020 to 2022). For the study in its entirety: A couple of women and a few men aged 18 to 49 years were included in the cohort. Per donor, three plates each were used for CD4 naive and CD4 memory, two for CD8 naive, and one for CD8 memory. The study deeply sequenced blood TCR repertoires of several healthy adults to estimate repertoire size and the extent of clonotype sharing between individuals. To increase sequencing depth and limit assay-specific biases, TCR repertoire library preparation and sequencing were carried out by different laboratories using diverse techniques. Leukapheresis yielded between about 0.94 and 10 billion PBMCs per donor.

TCR CDR3 regions were amplified from genomic DNA by multiplex PCR using the deep immunoSEQ assay. Genomic DNA extracted from each cell subset was distributed evenly over all wells of several immunoSEQ 96-well plates, and each plate served as one replicate. Each replicate PCR for sorted subsets received about 200 ng genomic DNA, equal to tens of thousands of T cell genomes. The purified libraries were quantified using a Qubit 3.0 fluorometer, sized with a Bioanalyzer 2100, and then quantified again using the KAPA Library Quantification kit. Every immunoSEQ 96-well plate was sequenced on a dedicated single-read 150-cycle Illumina NextSeq 550 flow cell. The source study handled its data this way. The immunoSEQ output contained only junctional sequences without quality scores, so filtering could not match that applied to full-length reads. To assign V/J genes and CDR3, sequences were annotated against IMGT germline references using PyIR, a Python wrapper for IgBLAST v1.9. Reads were removed for weak V/J assignments (E-value above 1e-6), missing CDR3, stop codons, out-of-frame junctions, or ambiguous translated residues. V3J clonotypes were defined as sequences sharing the same inferred V gene, J gene, and CDR3 amino acid sequence. Percentage overlap between repertoires was computed as shared unique clonotypes divided by the size of the smaller repertoire. Repertoire richness was assessed with RTK rarefaction, the Chao1 estimator, and Recon v2.1 estimates of unobserved clonotypes. Generation probabilities were computed with OLGA for all TCRbeta clonotypes obtained by the gDNA method from a handful of donors. As stored in TCRdb, this immuneACCESS dataset retains in-frame rearrangements with V and J assigned. A fraction of the clones does not appear; measured against another copy, unresolved V genes explain less than half of the discrepancy, and the remainder lacks a known reason. The V and J calls and clone size are taken from that table; D and trimming were inferred from the DNA. The sample table shows around 1.9 million clones, and roughly 95% are seen once. The top ten clones comprise approximately 1.6% of the sample.

CD8 naive samples were obtained by positive selection for CCR7 among CD45RO-negative cells, yielding a CD45RA+CCR7+ population from which TemRA cells were excluded. The donors were healthy, HIV-negative adults who had no recently reported acute infections or vaccinations. All donors were Caucasian adults living in Nashville, Tennessee, USA. Blood was collected by leukapheresis, and PBMCs were isolated by Ficoll-Histopaque density gradient centrifugation and then cryopreserved in liquid nitrogen vapor phase. Analytical flow cytometry was used to check the purity and quantity of every magnetically sorted T cell population. From each sorted fraction, genomic DNA was isolated and quantified by UV absorbance on a Nanodrop 2000c. The investigation overall reported the following: Pairwise subsampling led to the expectation that sequencing depth would affect the degree of clonotype sharing among donors. Compared with non-shared clonotypes, the clonotypes found in all four sorted-subset donors had higher generation probabilities. The genetic and exposure-history diversity represented was limited by the small number of donors. Naive subsets generally had larger estimated clonotype richness than memory subsets did. Sampling was limited to blood, and TCR repertoires in tissue likely differ from TCR repertoires in blood. Even with the large sequencing depth, rarefaction of the sorted-subset datasets indicated that sequencing was incomplete. Sharing across four donors was observed for around 5% of naive CD4, about 4% of naive CD8, about 2.3% of memory CD4, and roughly 0.4% of memory CD8 clonotypes.

The clonotype was recovered from a man aged 18 to 29 in good health. Some clones in this sample may be carry-over from other donors' samples. Sample: naive CD8+ T cells from PBMCs. The sample's cell subset or site label is to be understood as: CD45RA+CCR7+.

The sequence in DNA is TGCGCCAGCAGCCAGTCGGGTGAGCAGTACTTC. This is translated as CASSQSGEQYF. The rearranged segments are TRBV4-3 and TRBJ2-7, with the D gene not clear enough to name. From the cysteine through the phenylalanine, the CDR3 covers 11 amino acids. Solely the CDR3 DNA is kept, with 33 bases framed from the first base. CDR1 and CDR2, looked up from the germline V gene, are LGHNA and YSLEER. Deletion took 3 bases off V and 7 bases off J, with a span of 7 bases between the germline ends.